This TCR beta chain is drawn from a study of CD8+ T cells in alopecia areata. The overall study: Treated patients were given oral tofacitinib, which was dosed at 5 to 10 mg twice daily. Study observations and caveats: Relative to normal scalp, lesional scalp, especially alopecia totalis/universalis, showed higher clonality.

Extracted RNA was reverse transcribed, and the resulting cDNA served as sequencing template. Clones were sequenced by immunoSEQ multiplex PCR, and TCRdb holds only the in-frame ones, with some missing. The sample includes a few hundred thousand clones, around 67% seen only once; the top ten take approximately 1.2%. This CDR3 comprises 16 residues. J lost 0 bases, V lost 1 base, and 4 bases had no gene match. Germline CDR1 and CDR2: LNHNV and YYDKDF (reference sequence). Turning to this clone: The antigen remains unidentified.

This receptor was identified in a human donor with alopecia areata. Sequenced material: CD4+ T cells sorted from blood, taken at week 0. This chain joins TRBV15 and TRBJ2-5; 8 bases fit TRBD2. This CDR3 reads CATSRGAGEYQETQYF. The CDR3 DNA reads TGTGCCACCAGCAGAGGAGCGGGGGAGTACCAAGAGACCCAGTACTTC.